The 26 T cell receptor beta chains below come from one sample, sequenced in a study of siplizumab effects on memory and regulatory T cells. Assay: immunoSEQ multiplex PCR; the TCRdb copy retains only in-frame clones and omits some. The sample holds around 87,000 clones, 70% to 90% seen once. Sequencing was done on a sample of CD4+ T cells sorted from blood. The receptor source for this set is a human donor in good health.

The chain carries TRBV30 and TRBJ2-5; the D gene could be TRBD1 or TRBD2 (5 bases each). This CDR3 has 13 residues. Germline CDR1 GTSNPN, CDR2 SVGIG (reference sequence). Trimming took 3 bases from V and 4 from J, leaving 12 bases between them. CDR3 sequence reads: CAWSGASRETQYF. For the CDR3, the DNA is TGTGCCTGGAGCGGGGCGTCACGAGAGACCCAGTACTTC.

The gene calls are TRBV5-1 and TRBJ2-1; D uncertain. CDR1 is SGHRS, CDR2 YFSETQ, per germline. V was clipped by 3 bases and J by 0 bases, with 10 bases between them. The CDR3 runs 15 residues. In nucleotides, the CDR3 is TGCGCCAGCAGCTCCGGACCGAGCTCCTACAATGAGCAGTTCTTC. Translating it yields CASSSGPSSYNEQFF.

V and J are TRBV25-1 and TRBJ2-5; 8 bases are a match to TRBD2. With 4 bases clipped from V and 0 bases from J, the junction kept 4 bases outside the gene matches. This CDR3 spans 15 amino acids. Per germline, CDR1 MGHDK and CDR2 SYGVNS. CDR3 coding DNA: TGTGCCAGCAGTGCTCAGCGGGGGAACCAAGAGACCCAGTACTTC. As protein: CASSAQRGNQETQYF.

CDR3 sequence reads: CASSIEVAGTLTQETQYF. Here the CDR3 DNA reads TGTGCCAGTAGTATAGAAGTAGCGGGCACTTTAACTCAAGAGACCCAGTACTTC. The chain has TRBV19 and TRBJ2-5; 7 bases fit TRBD2. CDR1 LNHDA and CDR2 SQIVND come from the germline V gene (reference sequence). The CDR3 is 18 amino acids. V shed 0 bases, J shed 2 bases, and the junction held 12 bases outside the gene matches.

This clone was observed a handful of times. The rearrangement uses TRBV29-1 and TRBJ1-2; 9 bases agree with TRBD1. Germline V gene lookup returns CDR1 SQVTM and CDR2 ANQGSEA. J gave up 3 bases and V 7 bases, and 12 bases lay outside the gene matches. The CDR3 is 15 amino acids. CDR3 region: CSALPGTGSDYGYTF. The CDR3 nucleotides read TGCAGCGCCCTGCCCGGGACAGGGTCGGACTATGGCTACACCTTC.

The chain uses TRBV6-6 and TRBJ1-2, with D hard to call. This CDR3 is built from 15 residues. CDR1 is MNHNY, CDR2 SVGAGI, per germline (reference sequence). With 4 bases removed from V and 3 bases from J, the gap between germline ends came to 15 bases. The CDR3 DNA follows: TGTGCCAGCAGTTCCACCGAACAGCGGGACTATGGCTACACCTTC. Residues: CASSSTEQRDYGYTF.

The chain is built from TRBV6-4 and TRBJ1-1; D may be TRBD1 (6 bases). CDR3 length: 14 residues. Germline-derived CDR1 and CDR2 are MRHNA and SNTAGT. The V end lost 6 bases, the J end lost 6 bases, and 17 bases lay between the germline ends. The CDR3 nucleotides read TGTGCCAGCAGAGTATCACAGGGTTTCGCTGAAGCTTTCTTT. This encodes CASRVSQGFAEAFF.

CDR3 residues: CASRGQSSSYNEQFF. DNA of the CDR3: TGTGCCAGCAGGGGACAGTCAAGCTCCTACAATGAGCAGTTCTTC. The chain is built from TRBV2 and TRBJ2-1; 7 bases are a match to TRBD1. J gave up 0 bases and V 6 bases, and 5 bases lay outside the gene matches. Germline V gene sequence: CDR1 SNHLY, CDR2 FYNNEI. The CDR3 extends over 15 amino acids.

This chain uses TRBV27 with TRBJ2-7; the D gene is possibly TRBD1 (5 bases). V dropped 5 bases and J dropped 3 bases, with 11 bases sitting between them. The CDR3 has 13 residues. The germline V gene encodes CDR1 MNHEY and CDR2 SMNVEV (reference sequence). The CDR3 nucleotides read TGTGCCAGCAGTCGACAGCCAATCTACGAGCAGTACTTC. It translates to CASSRQPIYEQYF.

CDR3 region: CAWSQQGRGYNEQFF. In nucleotides, the CDR3 is TGTGCCTGGAGCCAACAGGGACGAGGGTACAATGAGCAGTTCTTC. The gene calls are TRBV30 and TRBJ2-1, with D perhaps TRBD1 (6 bases). The V gene lost 3 bases and the J gene lost 4 bases, with 16 bases spanning the gap. The germline CDR1 and CDR2 sequences are GTSNPN and SVGIG (reference sequence). The CDR3 runs to 15 residues.

V usage is TRBV29-1 and J usage is TRBJ2-3; the D call may be TRBD1 or TRBD2 (5 bases each). This CDR3 is 14 amino acids long. V was clipped by 4 bases and J by 4 bases, with 15 bases between them. Germline assignment: CDR1 SQVTM and CDR2 ANQGSEA. The CDR3 reads CSVAPEGFPDTQYF. The CDR3 DNA follows: TGCAGCGTTGCTCCCGAGGGGTTCCCAGATACGCAGTATTTT.

This chain connects TRBV14 to TRBJ2-1; D is perhaps TRBD2 (5 bases). CDR3 length equals 13 residues. Germline assignment: CDR1 SGHDN and CDR2 FVKESK. V shed 4 bases and J shed 9 bases, with 13 bases lying between them. As DNA, the CDR3 is TGTGCCAGCAGCCCGCAACTAGATTCTGAGCAGTTCTTC. Protein: CASSPQLDSEQFF.

The genes are TRBV5-1 and TRBJ2-3; 14 bases agree with TRBD2. This CDR3 contains 21 residues. The ends lost 4 bases at V and 0 bases at J; junction bases unmatched: 16. CDR1 is SGHRS, CDR2 YFSETQ, per germline. CDR3 amino acids: CASSPARTSGRFELSTDTQYF. In nucleotides, the CDR3 is TGCGCCAGCAGCCCTGCTCGGACTAGCGGGAGGTTCGAACTAAGCACAGATACGCAGTATTTT.

The chain joins TRBV5-1 to TRBJ1-3; 7 positions match TRBD1. Germline loops: CDR1 SGHRS, CDR2 YFSETQ. CDR3 size: 14 residues. V dropped 4 bases and J dropped 4; count of bases not matched to a gene: 5. The CDR3 spells CASSPGTVGNTIYF. The CDR3 coding sequence is TGCGCCAGCAGCCCCGGGACAGTCGGAAACACCATATATTTT.

V gene TRBV6-1 combines with J gene TRBJ1-3; possible D gene TRBD1, 6 bases. Germline values: CDR1 MNHNS, CDR2 SASEGT. The CDR3 consists of 15 residues. V was trimmed by 4 bases and J by 4 bases, leaving 14 bases between them. The CDR3 DNA reads as TGTGCCAGCAGTGTTCGGGGGGCATCGGGAAACACCATATATTTT. This sequence encodes CASSVRGASGNTIYF.

The gene calls are TRBV27 and TRBJ2-5, with a possible D match to TRBD1 (6 bases). Per germline, CDR1 MNHEY and CDR2 SMNVEV (reference sequence). Trimming removed 6 bases at V and 2 bases at J, with 16 bases between. The CDR3 is 15 amino acids. For the CDR3, the DNA is TGTGCCAGCAGACAAACCGGGACAATACAAGAGACCCAGTACTTC. It encodes CASRQTGTIQETQYF.

Written as DNA, the CDR3 is TGTGCCAGTAGTATCCCGGGGAAGAAAACACAAAAACTGTTTTTT. Protein sequence: CASSIPGKKTQKLFF. This sequence joins TRBV19 and TRBJ1-4; D gene unclear. The germline V gene encodes CDR1 LNHDA and CDR2 SQIVND (reference sequence). CDR3 length: 15 amino acids. Trimming removed 3 bases at V and 9 bases at J, with 17 bases between.

The J gene is TRBJ2-7, the V gene TRBV7-9; 10 positions match TRBD1. Germline lookup yields CDR1 SEHNR and CDR2 FQNEAQ (reference sequence). The J segment lost 6 bases and the V segment lost 4 bases, leaving 9 bases of the junction unmatched. The CDR3 covers 15 residues. CDR3 nucleotides: TGTGCCAGCAGCTCATCCGGGACAGGGGTCTCCGAGCAGTACTTC. Translation gives CASSSSGTGVSEQYF.

This chain connects TRBV5-5 to TRBJ2-7; 12 nucleotides align to TRBD2. From germline, CDR1 is SGHKS and CDR2 YYEKEE (reference sequence). The CDR3 contains 15 residues. V dropped 7 bases and J dropped 1; count of bases not matched to a gene: 6. In nucleotides, the CDR3 is TGTGCCAGCGGTCGGACTAGCGGGATGTCCTACGAGCAGTACTTC. Protein: CASGRTSGMSYEQYF.

The V gene is TRBV6-6, the J gene TRBJ2-5; no reliable D call. Trimming took 0 bases from V and 5 from J, leaving 13 bases between them. The CDR3 contains 15 residues. CDR1 and CDR2 (germline): MNHNY, SVGAGI (reference sequence). The CDR3 DNA reads TGTGCCAGCAGTTACTCGAGAGGTTCGGCCGAGACCCAGTACTTC. It specifies CASSYSRGSAETQYF.

This clone has only one observation. This rearrangement joins TRBV6-1 to TRBJ1-5; D uncertain. CDR1 and CDR2 from the germline V gene are MNHNS and SASEGT. Trimming removed 2 bases from V and 2 bases from J, with 4 bases in between. The CDR3 is made up of 13 amino acids. As DNA, the CDR3 is TGTGCCAGCAGTGAATCGGGCAATCAGCCCCAGCATTTT. Amino acids: CASSESGNQPQHF.

This clone was seen a single time. This chain uses TRBV11-3 with TRBJ2-2; 12 nucleotides line up with TRBD1. This CDR3 spans 18 amino acids. The V segment lost 5 bases and the J segment 7 bases; nucleotides outside the gene matches: 14. Germline values: CDR1 SGHNT, CDR2 YENEEA. Here the CDR3 reads CASSLSPGQGAASGELFF. DNA for the CDR3: TGTGCCAGCAGCCTAAGCCCGGGACAGGGGGCCGCGAGCGGGGAGCTGTTTTTT.

CDR3 sequence: CASSFPGVDGYTF. CDR3 nucleotide sequence: TGTGCCAGCAGTTTCCCAGGGGTTGATGGCTACACCTTC. The chain joins TRBV28 to TRBJ1-2; possible D gene TRBD1, 6 bases. Germline values: CDR1 MDHEN, CDR2 SYDVKM. The V and J ends lost 3 bases and 6 bases respectively, with 11 bases between them. The CDR3 totals 13 residues.

The table lists this clone with a count of one. The rearrangement links TRBV20-1 to TRBJ1-4; D is unresolved. Germline V gives CDR1 DFQATT, CDR2 SNEGSKA (reference sequence). CDR3 length: 11 amino acids. Deletions cut 7 bases from V and 8 bases from J, with 11 bases between. CDR3 sequence (DNA): TGCAGTGTTGGGCGGCGCGAAAAACTGTTTTTT. This encodes CSVGRREKLFF.

CDR3 region: CASSLKGGDNEQFF. The DNA for the CDR3 is TGTGCCAGCAGCTTAAAGGGTGGGGACAATGAGCAGTTCTTC. The chain recombines TRBV7-3 with TRBJ2-1; D is undetermined. The CDR3 runs to 14 residues. Germline V lookup: CDR1 SGHTA, CDR2 FQGTGA. The V end lost 1 base, the J end lost 5 bases, and 9 bases lay between the germline ends.

The J gene is TRBJ2-1, the V gene TRBV4-3, with 10 bases that match TRBD2. CDR1 is LGHNA and CDR2 is YSLEER in the germline V gene. The CDR3 extends over 15 amino acids. V lost 1 base, J lost 7 bases, and 4 bases stayed unmatched. The CDR3 DNA is TGCGCCAGCAGCCAAGTATCTAGCGGGAGAAATGAGCAGTTCTTC. Residues: CASSQVSSGRNEQFF.